The rows below give T cell receptor beta chains drawn from one sample of a study of blood T cells in healthy people across ages. Via MiXCR, TCRdb re-called the 5' RACE reads, giving one row per CDR3 protein. The data hold under 1 million distinct CDR3 sequences, with approximately 44% observed a single time. Sequenced sample: blood. The receptors were sampled from a man between 60 and 70 years old in good health. Both conserved end residues are part of each CDR3. The D gene is left open where the match is weak. Size values are once, few and many counts, or a class for expanded clones, and some rows have none.

>NA|NA|TRBV4-3|TRBJ1-2
TGCGCCAGCAGCCAAGTTCCGGGACCGCCCTATGGCTACACCTTC
CASSQVPGPPYGYTF
>few|NA|TRBV3-1|TRBJ1-1
TGTGCCAGCAGCAACAGGGACGCTGAAGCTTTCTTT
CASSNRDAEAFF
>NA|NA|TRBV7-2|TRBJ2-1
TGTGCCAGCAGCGACCGGGACACCTCCTACAATAAGCAGTTCTTC
CASSDRDTSYNKQFF
>few|NA|TRBV2|TRBJ2-5
TGTGCCAGCAAACGGGCGGAACAAGAGACCCAGTACTTC
CASKRAEQETQYF
>many|NA|TRBV6-1|TRBJ2-3
TGTGCCAGCATCCGCGGGGGCCTAACCGGAGATACGCAGTATTTT
CASIRGGLTGDTQYF
>few|NA|TRBV2|TRBJ1-4
TGTGCCAGCAGTTCGGGGGCAACTAATGAAAAACTGTTTTTT
CASSSGATNEKLFF
>NA|TRBD2|TRBV19|TRBJ2-1
TGTGCCAGTAGTAGCGGGGGGGCCTCTCATGAGCAGTTCTTC
CASSSGGASHEQFF
>few|TRBD2|TRBV12-3/TRBV12-4|TRBJ2-1
TGTGCCAGCAGTCCGGGACTAGCGGGGTTTAATGAGCAGTTCTTC
CASSPGLAGFNEQFF
>few|NA|TRBV6-5|TRBJ1-5
TGTGCCAGCAGTTACTCGACCCAGACCACTTATCAGCCCCAGCATTTT
CASSYSTQTTYQPQHF
>NA|NA|TRBV12-3/TRBV12-4|TRBJ1-1
TGTGCCAGCAGTTTAAGGGCGGGGGATGAAGCTTTCTTT
CASSLRAGDEAFF
>few|TRBD2|TRBV7-2|TRBJ2-1
TGTGCCAGCAGCGCCGGCCCCCTGCGGGGGGACGAGCAGTTCTTC
CASSAGPLRGDEQFF
>NA|TRBD2|TRBV10-3|TRBJ2-7
TGTGCCATCAGGGATAGCGGGGGGGCTTTGCACGAGCAGTACTTC
CAIRDSGGALHEQYF
>NA|TRBD1|TRBV5-5|TRBJ2-2
TGTGCCAGCAGGTGGGACAGGAACACCGGGGAGCTGTTTTTT
CASRWDRNTGELFF
>NA|NA|TRBV6-5|TRBJ2-7
TGTGCCAGCAGCCCTAAGGACCCGTACGAGCAGTACTTC
CASSPKDPYEQYF
>few|NA|TRBV27|TRBJ1-1
TGTGCCAGCAGTTCGGGACTCCGTGAAGCTTTCTTT
CASSSGLREAFF
>few|TRBD2|TRBV7-2|TRBJ2-3
TGTGCCAGCAGCTTAACAGCGGGGGGCACAGATACGCAGTATTTT
CASSLTAGGTDTQYF
>NA|TRBD2|TRBV4-3|TRBJ2-5
TGCGCCAGCAGCCAAACTAGCGGGGGGTTGAGTGAGCAGTACTTC
CASSQTSGGLSEQYF
>once|TRBD2|TRBV20-1|TRBJ2-3
TGCAGTGCCGCCCTAGCGGACATCACAGATACGCAGTATTTT
CSAALADITDTQYF
>NA|NA|TRBV5-1|TRBJ2-5
TGCGCCAGCAGCTTGGGCCTAGTCAGCGGGGAGACCCAGTACTTC
CASSLGLVSGETQYF
>many|TRBD1|TRBV5-1|TRBJ2-7
TGCGCCAGCCTGGATGGACAGGGGTACGAGCAGTACTTC
CASLDGQGYEQYF
>few|TRBD1|TRBV20-1|TRBJ2-7
TGCAGTGCTCCCTTCTTTGGACAGGACTCCTACGAGCAGTACTTC
CSAPFFGQDSYEQYF
>NA|NA|TRBV6-2/TRBV6-3|TRBJ2-4
TGTGCCAGCAGTTACTCGATCGGGAAGGAAAACATTCAGTACTTC
CASSYSIGKENIQYF
>NA|TRBD1|TRBV28|TRBJ1-2
TGTGCCAGCAGTTTCAGACAGGGCCATGGCTACACCTTC
CASSFRQGHGYTF
>once|TRBD1|TRBV7-9|TRBJ2-7
TGTGCCAGCGCGGGACAGGGTATACACGAGCAGTACTTC
CASAGQGIHEQYF
>few|NA|TRBV20-1|TRBJ2-4
TGCAGTGCTGACGGACCGCGAGCGGACATTCAGTACTTC
CSADGPRADIQYF
>few|TRBD1|TRBV5-5|TRBJ2-7
TGTGCCAGCAGCCACACCGGACAGGGGAACTACGAGCAGTACTTC
CASSHTGQGNYEQYF
>NA|NA|TRBV4-1|TRBJ2-7
TGCGCCAGCAGCCAAGATTCCAGCGGCTATTACGAGCAGTACTTC
CASSQDSSGYYEQYF
>few|NA|TRBV7-2|TRBJ2-3
TGTGCCAGCACAAAACAAGGCGGGTGGACAGATACGCAGTATTTT
CASTKQGGWTDTQYF
>NA|TRBD2|TRBV12-3/TRBV12-4|TRBJ2-3
TGTGCCAGCAGTTCCCCTGCGACTAGCGGAAGACCCACAGATACGCAGTATTTT
CASSSPATSGRPTDTQYF
>NA|NA|TRBV7-9|TRBJ1-5
TGTGCCAGCAGCCTAGGGGGTGGGCCTAGCAATCAGCCCCAGCATTTT
CASSLGGGPSNQPQHF
>NA|TRBD1|TRBV20-1|TRBJ1-5
TGCAGTGCTAGTGGGCAGGGGGTTTATAGCAATCAGCCCCAGCATTTT
CSASGQGVYSNQPQHF
>NA|NA|TRBV7-3|TRBJ2-3
TGTGCCAGCAGCTTAGTTGCGGCTAGCCTTTCAGGTACGCAGTATTTT
CASSLVAASLSGTQYF
>NA|NA|TRBV10-3|TRBJ2-2
TGTGCCATCAGTCCCACAGGCAGGGACGCCGGGGAGCTGTTTTTT
CAISPTGRDAGELFF
>NA|NA|TRBV20-1|TRBJ2-7
TGCAGTGCTAGAGATCTTCGTTCGGGTACCTACGAGCAGTACTTC
CSARDLRSGTYEQYF
>many|NA|TRBV28|TRBJ2-7
TGTGCCAGCAGGCTCCGGGACATCAGCTCCTACGAGCAGTACTTC
CASRLRDISSYEQYF
>NA|NA|TRBV5-1|TRBJ2-5
TGCGCCAGCAGCTTGGGAGCGGCAAATCAAGAGACCCAGTACTTC
CASSLGAANQETQYF
>many|NA|TRBV20-1|TRBJ2-1
TGCAGTGCTCGGACAGTTAATGAGCAGTTCTTC
CSARTVNEQFF
>few|NA|TRBV12-3/TRBV12-4|TRBJ2-7
TGTGCCAGCAGCTATGAAAGCTCGGGAAAGTACGAGCAGTACTTC
CASSYESSGKYEQYF
>NA|NA|TRBV27|TRBJ1-4
TGTGCCAGCAGCGCCTTAGGGCAGGCTAATGAAAAACTGTTTTTT
CASSALGQANEKLFF
>NA|TRBD1|TRBV27|TRBJ1-1
TGTGCCAGCTGGGACAGGGTGGACACTGAAGCTTTCTTT
CASWDRVDTEAFF
>NA|TRBD2|TRBV28|TRBJ2-3
TGTGCCAGCAGTTCTACCGACGGACTAGCGAGGACAGATACGCAGTATTTT
CASSSTDGLARTDTQYF
>NA|NA|TRBV7-8|TRBJ2-3
TGTGCCAGCAGCTACCCGGACAGCACAGATACGCAGTATTTT
CASSYPDSTDTQYF
>NA|TRBD2|TRBV5-1|TRBJ2-3
TGCGCCAGCAGCAGAGCCGGGACTAGCGATACCACCGATACGCAGTATTTT
CASSRAGTSDTTDTQYF
>NA|NA|TRBV12-5|TRBJ2-3
TGTGCTAGTGGTGGACCGACCGAGGATACGCAGTATTTT
CASGGPTEDTQYF
>many|NA|TRBV20-1|TRBJ1-2
TGCAGTGCTATCGCCGGGACTACCTATGGCTACACCTTC
CSAIAGTTYGYTF
>few|NA|TRBV3-1|TRBJ2-7
TGTGCCAGCAGCCAATTTCCCTACGAGCAGTACTTC
CASSQFPYEQYF
>NA|NA|TRBV6-6|TRBJ2-3
TGTGCCAGCAGTTACCGACAGGCAGATACGCAGTATTTT
CASSYRQADTQYF
>NA|NA|TRBV30|TRBJ2-1
TGTGCCTGGAGTGTACTAGGGACAAAGAGGAGTGAGCAGTTCTTC
CAWSVLGTKRSEQFF
>NA|TRBD2|TRBV5-1|TRBJ2-5
TGCGCCAGCAGCTTTGATATAGCGGGGCCGCAAGAGACCCAGTACTTC
CASSFDIAGPQETQYF
>few|TRBD1|TRBV25-1|TRBJ2-7
TGTGCCACCTCCCGGGACAGCACCTACGAGCAGTACTTC
CATSRDSTYEQYF
>few|TRBD1|TRBV29-1|TRBJ2-2
TGCAGCGGGGGCCGGGACAGCAACACCGGGGAGCTGTTTTTT
CSGGRDSNTGELFF
>few|NA|TRBV12-3/TRBV12-4|TRBJ2-7
TGTGCCAGCAGTGCAGAGGCCGGGGTCGAGCCGTACTTC
CASSAEAGVEPYF
>few|NA|TRBV20-1|TRBJ2-1
TGCAGTGCTAGTCATGGGCCTTACCCAACCTACAATGAGCAGTTCTTC
CSASHGPYPTYNEQFF
>NA|TRBD1|TRBV20-1|TRBJ1-6
TGCAGTGCTAGAGGAGGACAGGTGTTCAATTCACCCCTCCACTTT
CSARGGQVFNSPLHF
>few|NA|TRBV9|TRBJ2-7
TGTGCCAGCAGCCCCGCTTTCGGGTCCGGGTCCTACGAGCAGTACTTC
CASSPAFGSGSYEQYF